This TCR beta chain was captured in a study of ipilimumab plus nivolumab after autologous stem cell transplantation. For the study at large: Both relapsed and primary refractory DLBCL were included.

Some clones are missing from TCRdb's copy, which holds only in-frame ones; the method was immunoSEQ multiplex PCR. The sample gives 10,000 to 15,000 clones, 55% to 85% of which show up once; over 15% is in the top ten. Germline V gene sequence: CDR1 SQVTM, CDR2 ANQGSEA. The CDR3 consists of 15 residues. J was trimmed by 3 bases and V by 3 bases; bases with no gene match: 7. Starting 14 to 28 days after autologous transplant, ipilimumab 1 mg/kg was given. The source is a male donor with diffuse large B-cell lymphoma. J is TRBJ2-4 and V is TRBV29-1; 8 nucleotides agree with TRBD2. This material consisted of PBMCs, taken in a trial of ipilimumab plus nivolumab as post-transplant consolidation. The CDR3 reads CSVESSGWGKNIQYF. The CDR3 DNA follows: TGCAGCGTTGAGTCTAGCGGGTGGGGCAAAAACATTCAGTACTTC.